The clone carrying this T cell receptor (beta chain) has at least ten counts. Its target is unknown. The source of the sample is a study of T-cell memory formation after mild COVID-19. Study background: Each donor largely had its own TCR clusters. Study-level results: Mainly in CM and EM were contracting CD4+ clones; CD8+ were in EMRA.

Trimming took 5 bases from V and 7 from J; bases not matched to a gene: 12. The length of the CDR3 is 15 residues. Amplification by 5'RACE using constant-segment primers produced TCR alpha and TCR beta cDNA libraries that carried sample barcodes and UMIs. Each CDR3 protein is one row after TCRdb ran MiXCR on the 5' RACE reads. Here the sample spans roughly 250,000 distinct CDR3 sequences, about a sixth being singletons. This rearrangement joins TRBV12-3 or TRBV12-4 to TRBJ1-2, with 8 bases fitting TRBD1. This TCR came from a man younger than 35 who had mild COVID-19 (a few samples of this study predate the infection). Cell type and time point are not known. Sequencing was carried out using PBMCs or a T cell subset sorted from them (not recorded which). CDR3 protein: CASSPLLQGASGYTF. DNA of the CDR3: TGTGCCAGCAGTCCTCTCCTCCAGGGGGCTAGTGGCTACACCTTC.